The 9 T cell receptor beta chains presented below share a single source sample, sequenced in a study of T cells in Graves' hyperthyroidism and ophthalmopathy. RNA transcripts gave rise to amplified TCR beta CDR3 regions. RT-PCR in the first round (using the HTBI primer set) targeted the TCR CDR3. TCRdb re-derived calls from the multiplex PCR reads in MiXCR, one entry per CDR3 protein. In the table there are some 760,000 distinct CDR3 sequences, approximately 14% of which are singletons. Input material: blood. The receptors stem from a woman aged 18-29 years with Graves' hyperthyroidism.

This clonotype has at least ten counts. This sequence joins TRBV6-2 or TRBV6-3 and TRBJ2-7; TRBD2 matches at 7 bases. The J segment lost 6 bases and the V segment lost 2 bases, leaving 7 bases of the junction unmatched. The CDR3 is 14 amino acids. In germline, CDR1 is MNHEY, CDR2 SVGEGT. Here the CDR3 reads CASSYERLASEQYF. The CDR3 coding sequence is TGTGCCAGCAGTTACGAGAGACTAGCTTCCGAGCAGTACTTC.

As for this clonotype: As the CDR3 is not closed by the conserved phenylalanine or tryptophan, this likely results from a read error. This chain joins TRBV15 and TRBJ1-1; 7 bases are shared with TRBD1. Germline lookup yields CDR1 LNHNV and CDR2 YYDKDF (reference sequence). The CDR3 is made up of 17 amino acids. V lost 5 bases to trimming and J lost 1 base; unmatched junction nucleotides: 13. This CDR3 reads CATSQGVDGNWNTEAFL. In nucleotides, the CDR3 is TGTGCCACCAGCCAGGGGGTGGACGGCAATTGGAACACTGAAGCTTTCCTT.

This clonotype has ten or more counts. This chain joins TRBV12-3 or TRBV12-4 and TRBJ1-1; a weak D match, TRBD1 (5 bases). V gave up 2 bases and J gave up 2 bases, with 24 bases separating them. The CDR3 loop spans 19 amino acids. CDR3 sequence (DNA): TGTGCCAGCAGTTTAACACGGTTGTCGAAGACAGAAGAAAACACTGAAGCTTTCTTT. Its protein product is CASSLTRLSKTEENTEAFF.

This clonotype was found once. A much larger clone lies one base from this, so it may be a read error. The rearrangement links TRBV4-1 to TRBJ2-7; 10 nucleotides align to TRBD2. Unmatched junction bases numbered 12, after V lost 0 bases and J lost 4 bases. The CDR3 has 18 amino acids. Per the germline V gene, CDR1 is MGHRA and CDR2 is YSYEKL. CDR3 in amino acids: CASSQEGSLLAGRYEQYF. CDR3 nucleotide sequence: TGCGCCAGCAGCCAAGAGGGCTCCCTACTAGCGGGAAGATACGAGCAGTACTTC.

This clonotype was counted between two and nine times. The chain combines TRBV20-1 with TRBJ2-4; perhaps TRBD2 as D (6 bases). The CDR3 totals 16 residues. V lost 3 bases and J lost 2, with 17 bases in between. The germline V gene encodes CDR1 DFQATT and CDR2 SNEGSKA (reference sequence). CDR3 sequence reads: CSARNPEAGTKNIQYF. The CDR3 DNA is TGCAGTGCTAGGAACCCGGAAGCGGGTACCAAAAACATTCAGTACTTC.

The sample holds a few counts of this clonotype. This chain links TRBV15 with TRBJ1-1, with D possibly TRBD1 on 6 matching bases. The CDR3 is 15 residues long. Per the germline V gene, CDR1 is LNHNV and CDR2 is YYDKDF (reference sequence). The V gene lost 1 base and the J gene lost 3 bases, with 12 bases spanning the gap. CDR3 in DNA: TGTGCCACCAGCAGAGTGCAGGGGTGGGACACTGAAGCTTTCTTT. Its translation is CATSRVQGWDTEAFF.

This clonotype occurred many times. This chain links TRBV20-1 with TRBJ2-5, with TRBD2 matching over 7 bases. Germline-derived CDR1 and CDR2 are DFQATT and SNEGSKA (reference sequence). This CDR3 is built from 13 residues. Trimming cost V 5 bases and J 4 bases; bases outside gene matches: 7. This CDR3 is CSASQREGETQYF. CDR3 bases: TGCAGTGCTTCCCAGCGGGAAGGAGAGACCCAGTACTTC.

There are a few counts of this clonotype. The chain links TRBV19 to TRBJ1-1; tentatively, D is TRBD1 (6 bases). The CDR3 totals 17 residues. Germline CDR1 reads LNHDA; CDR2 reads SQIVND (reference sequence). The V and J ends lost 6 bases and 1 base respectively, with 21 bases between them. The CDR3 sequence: CASSVIPGRQANTEAFF. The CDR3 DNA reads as TGTGCCAGTAGCGTGATACCCGGCCGACAGGCGAACACTGAAGCTTTCTTT.

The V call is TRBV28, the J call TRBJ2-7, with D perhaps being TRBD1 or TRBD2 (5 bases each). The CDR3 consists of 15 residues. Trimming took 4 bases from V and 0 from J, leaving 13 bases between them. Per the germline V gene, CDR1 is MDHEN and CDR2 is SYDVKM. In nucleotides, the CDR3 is TGTGCCAGCAGTTCCCCGGGGCCTAACTCCTACGAGCAGTACTTC. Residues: CASSSPGPNSYEQYF.